This TCR beta chain stems from a study of T-cell memory formation after mild COVID-19. V shed 4 bases and J shed 2 bases, with 10 bases lying between them. Per the germline V gene, CDR1 is LGHDT and CDR2 is YNNKEL (reference sequence). The CDR3 length is 14 residues. TCRdb re-analysed the 5' RACE reads in MiXCR, keeping a single row per CDR3 protein. The profile shows just under 350,000 distinct CDR3 sequences, over 10% of them singletons. The TCR was taken from a young man who had mild COVID-19 (a few samples of this study predate the infection). Cell type and time point are not known. The chain employs TRBV3-1 and TRBJ2-3; D gene uncertain. Input material: PBMCs or a T cell subset sorted from them (not recorded which). In nucleotides, the CDR3 is TGTGCCAGCAGCCCCAGATCGCCCACAGATACGCAGTATTTT. This gives the protein CASSPRSPTDTQYF.